This TCR beta chain was found in a study of human T cells and chemical hapten exposure. Turning to the study itself: TCR yields per sample varied mostly from small pooled library volume differences. The study, taken as a whole, reports: TCRs above 1 in 1000 frequency stayed constant with DPC sensitization.

What the library attached to individual cDNA molecules were unique molecular identifiers. One entry per CDR3 protein, called by TCRdb with MiXCR from the RACE reads. Found here are approximately 90,000 distinct CDR3 sequences, approximately 9% of them singletons; the top ten hold about 3%. Time point defined: healthy volunteer bleed at 2 weeks. Total RNA extraction was carried out from unfractionated whole blood. This clonotype was detected many times. What it recognizes is unknown. Trimming removed 2 bases at V and 4 bases at J, with 6 bases between. Germline values: CDR1 MNHEY, CDR2 SVGEGT. CDR3 length equals 12 residues.

The TCR comes from a female donor in good health. Some clones in this sample may be carry-over from other donors' samples. Material for sequencing was whole blood. The rearrangement links TRBV6-2 or TRBV6-3 to TRBJ2-7, with no clear D. CDR3 region: CASSYGVYEQYF. The DNA of the CDR3 is TGTGCCAGCAGTTACGGTGTGTACGAGCAGTACTTC.